This section outlines one T cell receptor (beta chain) sequence together with its context. The data derive from a study of T cells after posttransplantation cyclophosphamide. Germline V lookup: CDR1 MNHEY, CDR2 SVGAGI. The CDR3 covers 12 residues. V lost 4 bases and J lost 3, with 7 bases in between. Profiling relied on immunoSEQ multiplex PCR, and the TCRdb table lists in-frame clones only, not all of them. The profile covers about 11,000 clones, with 95% appearing a single time and around 0.28% taken by the ten largest. The sample comprised naive CD8+ T cells sorted from PBMCs. This sequence joins TRBV6-5 and TRBJ2-7; a possible D gene is TRBD2 (5 bases). The sequence derives from a man under 40 in good health and a related stem cell transplant donor. CDR3 coding DNA: TGTGCCAGCAGTTCCCGGGGCTACGAGCAGTACTTC. Translated, it gives CASSSRGYEQYF.